This T cell receptor beta chain was captured by sequencing in a study of T cells in Graves' hyperthyroidism and ophthalmopathy (dated by TCRdb to between 2019 and 2020). Background for the entire study: Peripheral blood samples were taken at initial diagnosis, before any treatment was given. To identify distinguishing TCR V-J signatures, a discovery cohort of around 98 patients was used, comprising under 45 with Graves' ophthalmopathy and around 57 with stable Graves' hyperthyroidism. An independent validation cohort of under 20 hyperthyroidism patients and more than 15 patients who later progressed to ophthalmopathy tested prospective prediction of ophthalmopathy. For training and testing, the approximately 92 patients in the discovery cohort were randomly divided in a 7:3 ratio. Thyroid tissue and blood T-cell repertoires from roughly 6 Graves' hyperthyroidism patients were also compared in the study. After sampling, hyperthyroidism patients received methimazole starting at 30 mg daily, and ophthalmopathy patients received high-dose intravenous methylprednisolone. According to the paper, TCR Vbeta CDR3 sequencing was carried out on around 140 peripheral blood samples, which came from more than 40 ophthalmopathy, 75 or so hyperthyroidism and roughly 17 progressor patients. General conclusions and limits of the study: Most expanded thyroid clonotypes (frequency above 0.001) were also found in blood, which suggests that blood repertoires may mirror thyroid immune responses. In cross-validation, a model built on a 13 V-J signature told ophthalmopathy apart from stable hyperthyroidism with 87.88% sensitivity and 81% to 82% specificity, and in testing the same model reached 80%/75%. No statistical method was used to fix the sample size in advance, and group allocation was not hidden from the investigators. In validation, the model predicted progression to ophthalmopathy a median of roughly six months before onset, with approximately 68% sensitivity and roughly 79% specificity.

This clonotype was counted a few times. Its binding antigen is unknown. Base qualities are not provided; no much larger clone lies one nucleotide away. V lost 4 bases and J lost 7 bases, and the count of bases not matched to a germline gene is 10. The germline V gene (reference sequence) gives CDR1 as MNHEY and CDR2 as SMNVEV. Measured from the cysteine to the phenylalanine, the CDR3 is 17 residues long. The DNA shown is the 51-base CDR3, in frame from base 1. TCR beta CDR3 regions were amplified from RNA transcripts. For the first round of RT-PCR on the TCR CDR3, the HTBI primer set was used together with the Qiagen OneStep RT-PCR kit. Libraries were constructed in a second round of multiplex PCR, after which size selection and purification were carried out. Paired-end sequencing of the libraries was performed with 100 bp reads on an Illumina HiSeq2000. As for the original processing: SOAPnuke was used to process the raw data, throwing out any read that contained adapters or uncalled bases, had a mean Phred below 15, or lacked an exact constant-primer or identifier match. COPE v1.2.5 was used to merge high-quality paired reads, and clonotypes were defined as unique nucleotide sequences. Clonotypes were aligned to IMGT TRBV, TRBD and TRBJ reference segments using MiTCR v1.1. Analysis was restricted to V-J combinations with a frequency above 0.0001, which covered just over 98% of repertoires. A TCS score was defined as the ratio of F50 (clonal expansion) to E x V (chaos), with BLOSUM62-based TCRdist applied between CDR3 peptides within each V-J. Welch's t-statistics and random forest reduced just over 500 V-J features to about 12, which were used in a naive Bayes classifier (R e1071). TCRdb passed the public sequencing reads through fastp at Q25 and MiXCR, retaining productive beta sequences. Each entry is one CDR3 protein sequence, shown with its most common DNA and genes. The V and J calls were determined by TCRdb, not by the authors. A total of about 600,000 distinct CDR3 sequences appear in this sample, 16% of them only once. Of the sample, approximately 3.5% is held by the ten largest clones.

In the ophthalmopathy patients, disease was moderately to severely active, with a Clinical Activity Score of 3 or more, a NOSPECS grade of 4 or more, and a duration of less than 3 months. Exclusion was applied to patients with uncontrolled infections, other autoimmune diseases, pregnancy or lactation. Diagnoses relied on clinical symptoms, serum thyroxine and TRAb, thyroid ultrasound and orbital computed tomography. PBMCs were separated from 8 to 10 ml of fresh peripheral blood using Ficoll-Paque density gradient centrifugation. Total RNA was extracted using Trizol reagent, and RNA quality was assessed on an Agilent 2100 Bioanalyzer.

Sequenced: blood. This receptor was identified in a woman between 35 and 50 years old with Graves' ophthalmopathy. Here the chain combines TRBV27 and TRBJ2-1; 13 bases in the middle match TRBD2. The nucleotide sequence is TGTGCCAGCAGTTCTCGGACTAGCGGGAGAGGTGGGAATGAGCAGTTCTTC. It codes for CASSSRTSGRGGNEQFF.